This TCR beta chain was obtained from a study of cytomegalovirus exposure and HLA in healthy donors (dated by TCRdb to 2016 to 2017). Broadly, across the study: An earlier analysis of under 600 of the donors reported about 250 Gb of sequence data and some 120 million unique TCR beta sequences from about 179 million T cells. In a later analysis, previously published TCR beta repertoires from several hundred donors were re-analyzed and high-resolution HLA genotyping was added so that TCR occurrence patterns could be studied. An early release covering 500 to 750 HLA-typed donors comprised approximately 290 gigabases of sequencing data and roughly 86 million unique TCR sequences. The study combined high-throughput TCR immunosequencing, statistical association of individual TCRs with disease status, and machine learning to predict cytomegalovirus infection status. Of the roughly 400 genotyped donors, around 81% fell in the genetic ancestry cluster associated with self-reported Caucasian donors. Across some 400 genotyped donors of the cohort, an average of about 250,000 unique TCR beta nucleotide sequences per donor were sequenced, and about a sixth of those sequences were non-productive. The aim of the study was to test whether cataloging public T cell receptors could identify signatures of past pathogen exposure. The number of donors typed differed by locus, with roughly 620-630 for A, B, C, DRB1 and DQB1, roughly 520 for DQA1, some 570 for DPA1, and approximately 470 for DPB1. To decide whether each TCR beta V gene segment behaved as functional or pseudogenic, an earlier analysis of some 600 of the donors relied on high-throughput TCR beta sequencing. HLA typing covered class I and class II loci at four-digit resolution. A separate validation cohort of approximately 130 different subjects was used in addition to the approximately 700-subject first cohort. Alongside the repertoire data, information on donor age, sex, ethnicity and CMV serostatus was compiled. Every repertoire in the discovery cohort had been generated on one and the same sequencing platform. The study used immunosequencing to profile the T cell repertoires of more than 650 subjects and linked those repertoires to cytomegalovirus serostatus. Rather than using new phenotypic data, the later analysis identified candidate immune exposures from TCR beta sequences and from how often those sequences occurred across donors. Genome-wide SNP genotypes for about 60% of the roughly 700 donors were used in a later genetic analysis, which treated that subset as a discovery cohort. Four or five DR-DQ haplotypes were handled as single units for association and clustering, since linkage in the cohort was strong.

Library generation was performed with the immunoSEQ multiplex PCR assay. The multiplex PCR relied on a mix of 60 forward primers for TCR Vbeta segments and 13 reverse primers for TCR Jbeta segments. The CDR3 region of rearranged TCR beta genes was amplified from genomic DNA with a multiplex PCR assay. The amplified TCR beta libraries were sequenced on the Illumina HiSeq System as 87-base-pair reads. In the paper's pipeline: A later analysis counted approximately 76 million unique TCR beta chains across the 690 or so repertoires, and some 11 million of these chains were shared by at least two donors. A nearest-neighbor algorithm error-corrected the raw reads and collapsed the reads into unique sequences, merging closely related sequences to remove PCR and sequencing errors. To assign V, D and J gene segments, CDR3 sequences were aligned to IMGT reference sequences. For a sequence to be retained, a match of at least six nucleotides to both a V gene segment and a J gene segment was required. Rearrangements were called productive when the CDR3 lacked stop codons and stayed in frame with V and J; all others were non-productive. CDR3 was defined according to IMGT convention as the region running from the second conserved V-encoded cysteine to the conserved J-encoded phenylalanine. In an earlier analysis of 550 to 650 of the donors, sequences lacking an unambiguous match to a single V gene segment were excluded. In an earlier analysis of approximately 500 of the donors, a V segment was called functional when productive rearrangements were above 56.7%, and segregating when the standard deviation between donors exceeded 5%. To diagnose cytomegalovirus status from the catalog of TCR beta chain sequences, a statistical classification framework was built. V and J gene assignment, in a later analysis, came from comparing TCR nucleotide sequences with IMGT/GENE-DB human TR gene sequences. A later analysis assigned CDR3 sequences and most-parsimonious VDJ recombination scenarios with the TCRdist pipeline. A later analysis defined each TCR beta chain by its CDR3 amino acid sequence plus V-gene family, and excluded reads lacking a unique V-gene family. To address suspected cross-contamination and a sequencing artifact, a later analysis removed over 500 highly shared, low-generation-probability nucleotide sequences. For each public chain, a later analysis derived a clonal expansion index from normalized ranks of inferred template counts within each repertoire. In a later analysis, generation probabilities were computed using a VDJ recombination model fitted to out-of-frame rearrangements, and the results were checked against IGoR. A later analysis scored TCR-TCR, TCR-HLA and TCR-CMV co-occurrence with hypergeometric tests, applying a repertoire-size bias correction to TCR pairs. In a later analysis, false discovery rates were estimated by permuting HLA or CMV assignments 20 times. In a later analysis, co-occurring TCRs were grouped with DBSCAN, and TCRdist sequence similarity was added when clustering was performed within HLA-allele-positive subsets. Co-occurrence clustering excluded repertoires with fewer than 30,000 or more than 120,000 public chains, plus five with anomalous nucleotide sharing. TCRdb limited this immuneACCESS table to in-frame rearrangements with V and J called. A share of clones is missing; checked studies link under half to unresolved V genes, and the rest is unexplained. That table furnishes V, J and clone size, whereas the DNA furnished D and trimming. The sample records about 170,000 clones, 60% to 85% of which are singletons. 0.65% to 0.85% of the sample belongs to the ten largest clones.

The cohort consisted of 670 or so healthy bone marrow donors. All cohort members were sampled while nominally healthy, although unrecorded immune exposures were likely present. The donor tested CMV seronegative and was one of the 352 seronegative cohort members. A peripheral blood sample was provided by each donor, and peripheral blood mononuclear cells were used for TCR beta sequencing. The Qiagen DNeasy Blood Extraction Kit was used to extract genomic DNA from the blood cell samples. The research as a whole found: Because HLA typing was unavailable for some donors at each locus, only the typed subset was used in association tests. Only TCR beta chains were sequenced in this cohort, and the absence of alpha or paired-chain data limited detectable features. Presence/absence analyses assumed roughly uniform sequencing depth across donors, an assumption that may not hold. In a later analysis, HLA-associated TCR beta chains were found to be more clonally expanded and to have lower generation probabilities than equally common non-associated chains. A later analysis found that most CMV-associated TCR beta chains appeared HLA-restricted, with HLA associations seemingly driven largely by CMV exposure. In an earlier analysis of about 550 of the donors, most TCR beta V segments were observed in productive rearrangements about 90% or about 30% of the time, broadly matching IMGT annotations. A group of highly shared sequence variants was considered likely to be a technical artifact of the sequencing pipeline. At a false discovery rate of 0.05, a later analysis linked about 16,000 TCR beta sequences to specific HLA alleles. It was suggested by the authors that the approach could potentially be generalized to other disease states and immunological phenotypes. According to a later genetic analysis, donors in an Asian-associated ancestry cluster had fewer N-insertions in productive TCRs than the roughly 700-donor mean. A total of about 180 TCR beta chains were listed by the study as associated with cytomegalovirus. A further reported finding was that TCR beta sequences accurately predicted the HLA-A and HLA-B alleles for most subjects in the first cohort. Approximately 16 rarely observed V segments, including chromosome 9 orphons, were excluded from the earlier analysis of 550 to 700 of the donors because counts were too low. Immune exposure information for the cohort was limited to CMV serostatus. In a later analysis, several top co-occurrence clusters were reported to appear linked to parvovirus B19, influenza, CMV and Epstein-Barr virus. Linkage disequilibrium might explain the correlated functional status among segregating V segments, but an unknown experimental factor could not be ruled out. V-gene and J-gene trimming of TCR beta chains was associated with a missense DCLRE1C variant in a later genetic analysis, and the association was replicated in an independent cohort. In a later analysis, the rate of TCR association differed among HLA loci, with DRB1 alleles having the most associated TCRs and HLA-C alleles having the fewest. While some public TCRs were present in many individuals, most TCR sequences turned up only very rarely across donors. The classifier was reported to diagnose cytomegalovirus status with high specificity and sensitivity in both the original and validation cohorts. In vitro tests confirmed that a few of the cytomegalovirus-associated TCR beta chains recognize cytomegalovirus antigens. When HLA alleles, especially DR and DQ, strongly co-occurred, attributing TCR associations to individual alleles was difficult.

Details on this clone: Its recognized antigen is unknown. One base away there is no much larger clone; base qualities are not given.

This sequence originates from a female donor in good health and CMV-seronegative. Sequencing was carried out using PBMCs.

Here is the DNA: TGTGCCATCAGTGAAAAAGCGGGGCAAGCGGGTACGCAGTATTTT. This encodes CAISEKAGQAGTQYF. The rearrangement joined TRBV10-3 to TRBJ2-3; TRBD2 aligns with 7 central bases. Reading from cysteine to phenylalanine, the CDR3 counts 15 amino acids. Left in the record is the CDR3 DNA by itself, 45 bases read in frame from the first base. V lost 3 bases and J lost 8 bases, and the count of bases not matched to a germline gene is 11. From the germline V gene, CDR1 is ENHRY and CDR2 is SYGVKD.